This T cell receptor (beta chain) was observed in a study of graft-versus-host responses after intestinal transplantation. Study-level background: Anti-thymocyte globulin was used for induction in all recipients, who then took tacrolimus and steroids for roughly 3 years.

As concerns this clone: Antigen specificity is unknown.

Whole-study findings and limits: Allografts of patients with graft-donor T cell macrochimerism showed high graft-versus-host to host-versus-graft clone ratios. Early post-transplant HvG declines showed an association with peak circulating GvH clone levels. Some GvH clones were seen earlier in gut or blood, suggesting intestinal origin.

V lost 2 bases, J lost 7 bases, and 8 bases lay in between. Looked up from germline, CDR1 is MDHEN and CDR2 is SYDVKM. There are 12 residues in the CDR3. The protocol was immunoSEQ multiplex PCR, while the TCRdb copy is restricted to in-frame clones and leaves out a portion. The repertoire includes 90,000 to 150,000 clones, 90% to 95% of them detected once, and 3% to 3.5% sits in the top ten. The receptor's source is a human donor who received an intestinal transplant. The sequenced sample was unstimulated CD8+ T cells sorted from spleen or lymph node cells, obtained before intestinal transplant. The chain joins TRBV28 to TRBJ2-5; no clear D. CDR3 nucleotides: TGTGCCAGCAGTTTAGACGAGCCGACCCAGTACTTC. Residues: CASSLDEPTQYF.